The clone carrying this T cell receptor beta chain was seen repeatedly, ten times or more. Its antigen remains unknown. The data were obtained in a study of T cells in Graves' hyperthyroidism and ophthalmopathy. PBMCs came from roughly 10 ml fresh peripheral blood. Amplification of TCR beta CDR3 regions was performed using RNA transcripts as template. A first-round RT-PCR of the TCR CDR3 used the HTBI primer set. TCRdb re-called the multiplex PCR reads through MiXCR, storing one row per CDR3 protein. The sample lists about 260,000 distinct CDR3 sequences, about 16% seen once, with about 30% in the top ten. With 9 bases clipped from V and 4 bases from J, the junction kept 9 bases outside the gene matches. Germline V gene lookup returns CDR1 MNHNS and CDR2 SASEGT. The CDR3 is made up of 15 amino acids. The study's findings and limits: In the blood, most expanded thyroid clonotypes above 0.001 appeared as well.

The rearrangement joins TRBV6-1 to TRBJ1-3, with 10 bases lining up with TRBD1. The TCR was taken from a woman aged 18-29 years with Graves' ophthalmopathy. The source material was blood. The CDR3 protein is CARRAGTGVGNTIYF. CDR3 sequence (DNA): TGTGCCAGGCGGGCCGGGACAGGGGTCGGAAACACCATATATTTT.